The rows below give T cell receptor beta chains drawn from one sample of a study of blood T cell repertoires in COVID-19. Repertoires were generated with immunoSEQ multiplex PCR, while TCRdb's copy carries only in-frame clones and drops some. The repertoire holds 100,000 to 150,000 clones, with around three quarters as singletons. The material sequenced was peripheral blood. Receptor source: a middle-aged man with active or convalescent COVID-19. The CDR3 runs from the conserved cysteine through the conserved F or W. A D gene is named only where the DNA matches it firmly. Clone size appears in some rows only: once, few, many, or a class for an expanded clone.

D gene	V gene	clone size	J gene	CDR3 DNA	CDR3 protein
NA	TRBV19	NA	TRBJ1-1	TGTGCCAGTAGTTCCAGAACTGAAGCTTTCTTT	CASSSRTEAFF
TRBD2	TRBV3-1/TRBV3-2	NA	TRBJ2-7	TGTGCCAGCAGCGATCGTTTTGGGACTAGCGGCTCCTACGAGCAGTACTTC	CASSDRFGTSGSYEQYF
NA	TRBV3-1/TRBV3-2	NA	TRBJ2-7	TGTGCCAGCAGCGCAGATTGGGGGCAGGGCGAGCAGTACTTC	CASSADWGQGEQYF
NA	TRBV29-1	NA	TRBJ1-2	TGCAGCGTTGAAGAGGCAGGGGCCAACTATGGCTACACCTTC	CSVEEAGANYGYTF
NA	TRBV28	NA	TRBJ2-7	TGTGCCAGCAGTTTAGGGAGATACGAGCAGTACTTC	CASSLGRYEQYF
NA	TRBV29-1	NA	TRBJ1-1	TGCAGTTACACAGGGCAAAGTGAAGCTTTCTTT	CSYTGQSEAFF
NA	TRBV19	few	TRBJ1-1	TGTGCCAGTAGTATAGGAAGGGGCGGCACTGAAGCTTTCTTT	CASSIGRGGTEAFF
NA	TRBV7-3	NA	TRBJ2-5	TGTGCCAGCAGCCCATCTCAGGGTGAAGAGACCCAGTACTTC	CASSPSQGEETQYF
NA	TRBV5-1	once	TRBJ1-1	TGCGCCAGCAGCTTGGAACTCTATGCCACTGAAGCTTTCTTT	CASSLELYATEAFF
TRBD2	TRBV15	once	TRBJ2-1	TGTGCCACCAGCAGAGATAGGCCCCGGGGGGTGGCCGGCTTCAGCTCCTACAATGAGCAGTTCTTC	CATSRDRPRGVAGFSSYNEQFF
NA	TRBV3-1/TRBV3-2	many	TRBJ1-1	TGTGCCAGCAGCCAAGGAGATATGGCCGGGGGGATAGCTTTCTTT	CASSQGDMAGGIAFF
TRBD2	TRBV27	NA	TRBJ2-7	TGTGCCAGCAGTCCCGTGCCCCGACTAGCGGGAGGCCCCTACGAGCAGTACTTC	CASSPVPRLAGGPYEQYF
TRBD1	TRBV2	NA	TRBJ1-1	TGTGCCAGCAGGTACAGGGGGGGGAACACTGAAGCTTTCTTT	CASRYRGGNTEAFF
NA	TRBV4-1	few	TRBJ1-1	TGCGCCAGCAGCCCGGGACACCTGAACACTGAAGCTTTCTTT	CASSPGHLNTEAFF
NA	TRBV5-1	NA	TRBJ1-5	TGCGCCAGCAGCTTGGGTTCTGTCGGTCAGCCCCAGCATTTT	CASSLGSVGQPQHF
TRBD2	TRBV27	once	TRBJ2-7	TGTGCCAGCAGTTCCTATACTAGCGGGAACTCCTACGAGCAGTACTTC	CASSSYTSGNSYEQYF
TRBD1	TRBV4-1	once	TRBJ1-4	TGCGCCAGCAGCACCCAGGGGGCGTCTAATGAAAAACTGTTTTTT	CASSTQGASNEKLFF
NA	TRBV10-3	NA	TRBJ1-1	TGTGCCATCGGGTTAGCCGGTAACACTGAAGCTTTCTTT	CAIGLAGNTEAFF
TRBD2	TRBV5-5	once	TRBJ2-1	TGTGCCAGCAGCTTTGAACTAGCGGGACCTACAGACTACAATGAGCAGTTCTTC	CASSFELAGPTDYNEQFF
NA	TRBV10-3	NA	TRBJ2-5	TGTGCCTCCGGGAGCCAAGAGACCCAGTACTTC	CASGSQETQYF
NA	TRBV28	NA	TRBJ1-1	TGTGCCAGCAGTGGGGCCAGGGGCGGTGAAGCTTTCTTT	CASSGARGGEAFF
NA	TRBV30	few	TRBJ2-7	TGTGCCTGGAGTGTATATGCGGCTAACGAGCAGTACTTC	CAWSVYAANEQYF
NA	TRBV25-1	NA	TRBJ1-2	TGTGCCAGCAGTCAATTAGGCCCGGGGTTTAACTATGGCTACACCTTC	CASSQLGPGFNYGYTF
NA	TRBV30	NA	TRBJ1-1	TGTGCCTGGAGTGTGAAGCGTGAAGCTTTCTTT	CAWSVKREAFF
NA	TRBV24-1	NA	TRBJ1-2	TGTGCCACCAGTGATAGAGGACAGCGCTATGGCTACACCTTC	CATSDRGQRYGYTF
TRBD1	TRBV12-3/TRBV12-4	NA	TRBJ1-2	TGTGCCAGCAGGCTGACAGGGCGGTATGGCTACACCTTC	CASRLTGRYGYTF
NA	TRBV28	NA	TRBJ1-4	TGTGCCAGCAGTTTAGTCGCCGGGGTTGAAAAACTGTTTTTT	CASSLVAGVEKLFF
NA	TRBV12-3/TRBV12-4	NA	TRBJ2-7	TGTGCCAGCAGTCCTGAGATCTACGAGCAGTACTTC	CASSPEIYEQYF
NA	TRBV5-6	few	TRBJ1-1	TGTGCCAGCAGCTTGTTTATGGGCTTGGACACTGAAGCTTTCTTT	CASSLFMGLDTEAFF
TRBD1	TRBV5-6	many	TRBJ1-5	TGTGCCAGCAGCACAGGGGTTAGCAATCAGCCCCAGCATTTT	CASSTGVSNQPQHF
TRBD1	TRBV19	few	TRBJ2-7	TGTGCCAGTAGTGTCCCGACAGGGGGTTTACACGAGCAGTACTTC	CASSVPTGGLHEQYF
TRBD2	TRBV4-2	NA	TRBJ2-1	TGTGCCAGCAGCCAAGATATAGGTCTAGCGGGAGGATCCTACAATGAGCAGTTCTTC	CASSQDIGLAGGSYNEQFF
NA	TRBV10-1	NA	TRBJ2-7	TGCGCCAGCAGTGAATCCCTCCTCCCCCACGAGCAGTACTTC	CASSESLLPHEQYF
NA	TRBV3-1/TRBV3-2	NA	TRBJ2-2	TGTGCCAGCAGCCAAGATCGGGTCGGGGAGCTGTTTTTT	CASSQDRVGELFF
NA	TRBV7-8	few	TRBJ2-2	TGTGCCAGCAGCCCCCCAGCGGGGGAGCTGTTTTTT	CASSPPAGELFF
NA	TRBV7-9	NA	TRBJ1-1	TGTGCCAGCAGCTTAGAACAGGCCCCTTTCTTT	CASSLEQAPFF
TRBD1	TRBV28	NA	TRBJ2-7	TGTGCCAGCGCTCGACAGGGTGTTACCTACGAGCAGTACTTC	CASARQGVTYEQYF
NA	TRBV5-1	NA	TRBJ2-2	TGCGCCAGCAGCCCACGGGTAAACACCGGGGAGCTGTTTTTT	CASSPRVNTGELFF
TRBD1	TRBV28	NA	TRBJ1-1	TGTGCCAGCAGTTCCCAGGGGGCCCGGACGAACACTGAAGCTTTCTTT	CASSSQGARTNTEAFF
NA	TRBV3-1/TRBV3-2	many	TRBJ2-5	TGTGCCAGCATGAGGCTAGCAGACCAAGAGACCCAGTACTTC	CASMRLADQETQYF
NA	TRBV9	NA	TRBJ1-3	TGTGCCAGCAGCTTTGACAGCATCTCTGGAAACACCATATATTTT	CASSFDSISGNTIYF
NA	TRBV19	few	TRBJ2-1	TGTGCCAGTAGTCCTTACAGGGAGAGAAATGAGCAGTTCTTC	CASSPYRERNEQFF
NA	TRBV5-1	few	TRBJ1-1	TGCGCCAGCAGCTTAGAGACTGAAGCTTTCTTT	CASSLETEAFF
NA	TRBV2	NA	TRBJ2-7	TGTGCCAGCAGTAGAACGGGGGAGCAGTACTTC	CASSRTGEQYF
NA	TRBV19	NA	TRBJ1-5	TGTGCCAGTAGTATCACAGGCAGGCCCTCCAATCAGCCCCAGCATTTT	CASSITGRPSNQPQHF